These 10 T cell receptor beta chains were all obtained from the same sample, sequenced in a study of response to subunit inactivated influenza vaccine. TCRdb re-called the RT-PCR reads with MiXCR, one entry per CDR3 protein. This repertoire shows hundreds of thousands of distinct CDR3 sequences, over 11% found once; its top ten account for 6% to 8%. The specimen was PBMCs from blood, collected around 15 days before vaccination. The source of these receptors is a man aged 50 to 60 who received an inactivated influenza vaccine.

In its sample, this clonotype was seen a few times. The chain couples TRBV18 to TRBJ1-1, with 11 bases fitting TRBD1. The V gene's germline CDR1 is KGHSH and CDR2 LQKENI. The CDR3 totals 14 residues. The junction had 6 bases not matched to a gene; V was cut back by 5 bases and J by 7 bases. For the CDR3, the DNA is TGTGCCAGCTCATTCGGACAGGGGGCCGGTGAAGCTTTCTTT. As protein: CASSFGQGAGEAFF. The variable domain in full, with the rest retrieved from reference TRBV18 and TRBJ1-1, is NAGVMQNPRHLVRRRGQEARLRCSPMKGHSHVYWYRQLPEEGLKFMVYLQKENIIDESGMPKERFSAEFPKEGPSILRIQQVVRGDSAAYFCASSFGQGAGEAFFGQGTRLTVV.

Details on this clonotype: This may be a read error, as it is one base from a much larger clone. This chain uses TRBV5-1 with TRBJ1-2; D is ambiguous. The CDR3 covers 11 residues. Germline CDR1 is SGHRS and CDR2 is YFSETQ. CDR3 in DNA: TGCTCCAGCAGCGAGGGATTTGGCTACACCTTC. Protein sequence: CSSSEGFGYTF.

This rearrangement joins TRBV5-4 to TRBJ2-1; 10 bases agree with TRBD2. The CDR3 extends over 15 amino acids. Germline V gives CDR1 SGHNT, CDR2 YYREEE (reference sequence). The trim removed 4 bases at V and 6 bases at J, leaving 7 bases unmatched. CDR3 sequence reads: CASSNTGLATNEQFF. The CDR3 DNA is TGTGCCAGCAGCAACACGGGACTAGCGACCAATGAGCAGTTCTTC.

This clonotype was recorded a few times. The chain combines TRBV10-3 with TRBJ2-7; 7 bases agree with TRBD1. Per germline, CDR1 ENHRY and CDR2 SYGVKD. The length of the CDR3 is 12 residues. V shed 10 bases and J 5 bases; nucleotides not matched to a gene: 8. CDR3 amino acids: CATEQGDNEQYF. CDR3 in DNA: TGTGCCACCGAGCAGGGGGACAACGAGCAGTACTTC.

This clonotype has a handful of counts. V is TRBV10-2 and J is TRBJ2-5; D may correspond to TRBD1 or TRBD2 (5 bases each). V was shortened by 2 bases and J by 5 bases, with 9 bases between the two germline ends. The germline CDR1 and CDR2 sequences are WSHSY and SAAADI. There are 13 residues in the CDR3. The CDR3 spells CASSEQGGETQYF. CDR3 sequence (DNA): TGCGCCAGCAGTGAGCAGGGCGGGGAGACCCAGTACTTC.

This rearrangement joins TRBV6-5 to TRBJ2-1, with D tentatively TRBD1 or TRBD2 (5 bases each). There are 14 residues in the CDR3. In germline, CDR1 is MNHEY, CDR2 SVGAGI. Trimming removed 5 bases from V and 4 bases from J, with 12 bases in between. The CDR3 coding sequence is TGTGCCAGCAGTACTGGGGGTACTTACAATGAGCAGTTCTTC. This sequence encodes CASSTGGTYNEQFF.

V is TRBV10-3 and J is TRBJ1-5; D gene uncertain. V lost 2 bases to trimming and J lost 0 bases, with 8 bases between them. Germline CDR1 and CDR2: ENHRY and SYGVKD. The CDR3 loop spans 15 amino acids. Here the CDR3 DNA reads TGTGCCATCAGTGAGGAAGGGAATAGCAATCAGCCCCAGCATTTT. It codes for CAISEEGNSNQPQHF.

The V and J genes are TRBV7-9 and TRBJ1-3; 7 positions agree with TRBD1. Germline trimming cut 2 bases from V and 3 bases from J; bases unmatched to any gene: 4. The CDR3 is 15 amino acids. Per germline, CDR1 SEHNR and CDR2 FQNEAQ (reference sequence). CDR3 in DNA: TGTGCCAGCAGCTTACAGGGGGTCTTTGGAAACACCATATATTTT. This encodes CASSLQGVFGNTIYF.

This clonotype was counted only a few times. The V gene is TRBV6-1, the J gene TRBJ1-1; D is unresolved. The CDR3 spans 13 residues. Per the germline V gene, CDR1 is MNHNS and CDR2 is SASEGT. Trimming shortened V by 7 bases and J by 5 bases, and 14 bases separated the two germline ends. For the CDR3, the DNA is TGTGCCAGCATGAGTGGTCAGATAACTGAAGCTTTCTTT. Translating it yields CASMSGQITEAFF.

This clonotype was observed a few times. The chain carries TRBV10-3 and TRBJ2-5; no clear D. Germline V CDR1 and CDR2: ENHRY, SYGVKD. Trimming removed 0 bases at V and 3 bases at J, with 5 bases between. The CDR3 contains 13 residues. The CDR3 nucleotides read TGTGCCATCAGTGAGTCCTCAGAAGAGACCCAGTACTTC. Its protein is CAISESSEETQYF.